This T cell receptor beta chain came from a study of beta chain features in type 1 diabetes. CDR3 size: 13 residues. Germline values: CDR1 LGHNA, CDR2 YSLEER. V lost 5 bases, J lost 7 bases, and 6 bases stayed unmatched. The sample holds many counts of this clone. The antigen is unknown. Expressed TCRB transcripts got sequenced, as all isolated RNA was reverse transcribed. This table comes from immunoSEQ multiplex PCR, and its TCRdb copy is limited to in-frame clones, with some not included. This sample has about 140,000 clones; roughly 9.3% occur once, and the top ten carry 0.65%. Study observations and caveats: VDJ junctions from type 1 diabetes patients carried fewer insertions and larger deletions.

This clonotype was sampled from a woman in her thirties or forties in good health. The specimen sequenced was central memory CD4+ T cells from blood. The chain joins TRBV4-3 to TRBJ1-2; 8 bases are a match to TRBD1. DNA for the CDR3: TGCGCCAGCAGCAACCAGGGGGCGTTTGGCTACACCTTC. Its translation: CASSNQGAFGYTF.